The 27 T cell receptor beta chains below come from one sample, sequenced in a study of shared clonotypes between healthy human individuals. Some clones are missing from TCRdb's copy, which holds only in-frame ones; the method was immunoSEQ multiplex PCR. Of about 110,000 clones detected, 55% to 80% appear once; the ten largest clones hold under 30%. Sequenced material: memory CD8+ T cells sorted from blood. Subset given: CD45RO+ cells pooled with CCR7-negative TemRA cells. These receptors came from a woman aged 25 to 39 in good health.

This clone was picked up a small number of times. The same CDR3 is also encoded by other DNA sequences in this sample. The chain uses TRBV9 and TRBJ2-7; 7 nucleotides align to TRBD2. CDR3 size: 14 residues. V lost 0 bases and J lost 6; bases outside the gene matches: 6. CDR1 is SGDLS and CDR2 is YYNGEE in the germline V gene. Here the CDR3 reads CASSVGGGSGEQYF. CDR3 sequence (DNA): TGTGCCAGCAGCGTAGGTGGCGGGAGCGGCGAGCAGTACTTC.

J is TRBJ1-2 and V is TRBV9; D unresolved. The CDR3 consists of 10 residues. The germline V and J ends were trimmed by 3 bases and 8 bases, with 5 bases remaining between them. The germline V gene has CDR1 SGDLS and CDR2 YYNGEE. DNA of the CDR3: TGTGCCAGCAGCGGAGACGGCTACACCTTC. Translating gives CASSGDGYTF.

In its sample, this clone was seen once. This rearrangement joins TRBV11-2 to TRBJ2-7; 10 bases agree with TRBD1. This CDR3 region has 16 residues. Germline V gene data show CDR1 as SGHAT and CDR2 as FQNNGV. With 4 bases clipped from V and 5 bases from J, the junction kept 11 bases outside the gene matches. As DNA, the CDR3 is TGTGCCAGCAGCTCCCCTCCGGGACAGGGGATCCACGAGCAGTACTTC. Residues: CASSSPPGQGIHEQYF.

For this clone: Distinct nucleotide sequences in the sample also encode this CDR3. CDR3 DNA sequence: TGTGCCAGCAGCGGACAGGGGAGCTCCTACAATGAGCAGTTCTTC. It yields the protein CASSGQGSSYNEQFF. The genes are TRBV6-5 and TRBJ2-1; 9 bases are a match to TRBD1. V lost 6 bases and J lost 0; bases outside the gene matches: 3. CDR3 length: 15 amino acids. Germline CDR1 reads MNHEY; CDR2 reads SVGAGI.

The CDR3 bases are TGTGCCAGCACCAAACCCCATGGGGGGGGCACCGGGGAGCTGTTTTTT. This gives the protein CASTKPHGGGTGELFF. This chain links TRBV28 with TRBJ2-2, with 7 bases matching TRBD2. Trimming at V came to 7 bases and at J to 4 bases, leaving 12 bases not matched to a gene. The germline gives CDR1 MDHEN, CDR2 SYDVKM. The CDR3 is made up of 16 amino acids.

The chain has TRBV28 and TRBJ2-7; 8 bases agree with TRBD1. Germline lookup yields CDR1 MDHEN and CDR2 SYDVKM. Trimming cost V 4 bases and J 2 bases; bases outside gene matches: 7. The CDR3 covers 15 residues. CDR3 protein: CASSYQDRETYEQYF. The CDR3 nucleotides are TGTGCCAGCAGTTATCAGGACAGGGAAACCTACGAGCAGTACTTC.

The rearrangement links TRBV5-1 to TRBJ2-5; no clear D gene. Germline CDR1 and CDR2: SGHRS and YFSETQ. The CDR3 length is 14 residues. V was trimmed by 0 bases and J by 3 bases, leaving 9 bases between them. The CDR3 nucleotides read TGCGCCAGCAGCTTGGCCGGGCAGAAAGAGACCCAGTACTTC. Translating it yields CASSLAGQKETQYF.

This clone was picked up one time. The gene calls are TRBV7-2 and TRBJ1-4; possible D gene TRBD1, 6 bases. Trimming left V 5 bases short and J 5 bases short, with 15 bases between. Germline-derived CDR1 and CDR2 are SGHTA and FQGNSA. The CDR3 extends over 15 amino acids. Here the CDR3 DNA reads TGTGCCAGCAGCCCCCGGGACATTCAGAATGAAAAACTGTTTTTT. Its protein product is CASSPRDIQNEKLFF.

V gene TRBV6-1 combines with J gene TRBJ2-7, with no clear D. CDR1 and CDR2 from the germline V gene are MNHNS and SASEGT. The CDR3 consists of 15 residues. V was pared by 3 bases and J by 0 bases, with 12 bases between. CDR3 sequence reads: CASSDIRAASYEQYF. The CDR3 region has the DNA TGTGCCAGCAGTGATATTCGGGCAGCCTCCTACGAGCAGTACTTC.

The chain recombines TRBV2 with TRBJ1-5, with 8 bases that match TRBD1. Germline-derived CDR1 and CDR2 are SNHLY and FYNNEI. V gave up 2 bases and J gave up 1 base; unmatched junction bases: 1. The CDR3 spans 15 residues. This CDR3 reads CASSEHRGSNQPQHF. As DNA, the CDR3 is TGTGCCAGCAGTGAACACAGGGGGAGCAATCAGCCCCAGCATTTT.

The chain combines TRBV7-9 with TRBJ2-3, with TRBD1 matching 8 bases. CDR3 length equals 17 residues. Losses at the gene ends were 6 bases for V and 3 bases for J; bases not matched to a gene: 14. Germline-derived CDR1 and CDR2 are SEHNR and FQNEAQ (reference sequence). The CDR3 protein is CASRDPRQGIGTDTQYF. CDR3 coding DNA: TGTGCCAGCAGAGATCCAAGACAGGGGATTGGGACAGATACGCAGTATTTT.

The chain combines TRBV5-1 with TRBJ2-1; unclear D gene. This CDR3 is 16 amino acids long. Germline CDR1 SGHRS, CDR2 YFSETQ. V lost 0 bases and J lost 5, with 15 bases in between. CDR3 sequence reads: CASSLVFASADNEQFF. DNA for the CDR3: TGCGCCAGCAGCTTGGTCTTTGCAAGCGCGGACAATGAGCAGTTCTTC.

In its sample, this clone was seen many times. The rearrangement uses TRBV9 and TRBJ2-7, with D uncertain. This CDR3 has 13 amino acids. V gave up 0 bases and J gave up 6 bases, with 10 bases separating them. CDR1 is SGDLS and CDR2 is YYNGEE in the germline V gene. CDR3 DNA: TGTGCCAGCAGCGTAGACGGAACGGTCGAGCAGTACTTC. As protein: CASSVDGTVEQYF.

J is TRBJ1-1 and V is TRBV4-1; D gene unclear. CDR3 length equals 16 residues. CDR1 is MGHRA and CDR2 is YSYEKL in the germline V gene. Trimming removed 3 bases at V and 1 base at J, with 15 bases between. CDR3 nucleotide sequence: TGCGCCAGCAGCCAGGCCCAAAGAGCCAGGAACACTGAAGCTTTCTTT. Protein product: CASSQAQRARNTEAFF.

There are a few counts of this clone. The chain carries TRBV5-4 and TRBJ2-7; D is undetermined. The CDR3 is 13 amino acids. V dropped 2 bases and J dropped 3 bases, with 9 bases sitting between them. The germline gives CDR1 SGHNT, CDR2 YYREEE (reference sequence). The CDR3 DNA follows: TGTGCCAGCAGCTTAGGTCCAAACTACGAGCAGTACTTC. Translated, it gives CASSLGPNYEQYF.

This clone has just a few counts. The rearrangement uses TRBV29-1 and TRBJ1-1; D gene unclear. CDR1 is SQVTM and CDR2 is ANQGSEA in the germline V gene. The V end lost 4 bases, the J end lost 4 bases, and 13 bases lay between the germline ends. The CDR3 sequence is 13 residues long. The CDR3 nucleotides read TGCAGCGTTGCCGAGGGCGTGACCACTGAAGCTTTCTTT. This gives the protein CSVAEGVTTEAFF.

This clone was observed many times. This chain uses TRBV25-1 with TRBJ1-5, with 9 nucleotides matching TRBD1. The CDR3 is 14 residues long. The germline V gene has CDR1 MGHDK and CDR2 SYGVNS. The trim removed 8 bases at V and 6 bases at J, leaving 8 bases unmatched. The CDR3 sequence: CASSDRGDAQPQHF. The CDR3 DNA is TGTGCCAGCTCGGACAGGGGAGACGCTCAGCCCCAGCATTTT.

This chain links TRBV27 with TRBJ2-1; 11 bases line up with TRBD2. The germline CDR1 and CDR2 sequences are MNHEY and SMNVEV (reference sequence). V shed 3 bases, J shed 9 bases, and the junction held 7 bases outside the gene matches. This CDR3 region has 15 residues. Here the CDR3 DNA reads TGTGCCAGCAGTTTGGTAGCGGGAGGGAAAATTGAGCAGTTCTTC. Protein sequence: CASSLVAGGKIEQFF.

Note on this clone: Only one base separates this from a far larger clonotype, so it likely reflects a read error. V gene TRBV29-1 combines with J gene TRBJ2-7, with D tentatively TRBD1 (6 bases). Germline V gene sequence: CDR1 SQVTM, CDR2 ANQGSEA. V lost 4 bases to trimming and J lost 1 base, with 8 bases between them. The CDR3 loop spans 12 amino acids. CDR3 loop: CSVGTVSYEQYF. The DNA of the CDR3 is TGCAGCGTTGGGACAGTGTCCTACGAGCAGTACTTC.

The chain's CDR3 is CASSHPTRGSTEAFF. The CDR3 DNA reads TGTGCCAGCAGCCACCCGACCAGGGGGTCCACTGAAGCTTTCTTT. The rearrangement uses TRBV7-9 and TRBJ1-1; TRBD1 agrees at 7 bases. The CDR3 spans 15 residues. Per the germline V gene, CDR1 is SEHNR and CDR2 is FQNEAQ (reference sequence). J gave up 4 bases and V 5 bases, and 10 bases lay outside the gene matches.

The chain couples TRBV9 to TRBJ2-1; possible D gene TRBD1, 5 bases. Germline V gives CDR1 SGDLS, CDR2 YYNGEE. The CDR3 loop spans 13 amino acids. V was trimmed by 3 bases and J by 8 bases, leaving 12 bases between them. The CDR3 bases are TGTGCCAGCAGCGGAAACCAGGGCTATGAGCAGTTCTTC. Translating gives CASSGNQGYEQFF. Based on the CDR3 plus reference TRBV9 and TRBJ2-1, the full variable domain is DSGVTQTPKHLITATGQRVTLRCSPRSGDLSVYWYQQSLDQGLQFLIQYYNGEERAKGNILERFSAQQFPDLHSELNLSSLELGDSALYFCASSGNQGYEQFFGPGTRLTVL.

The V call is TRBV19, the J call TRBJ2-7; a possible D gene is TRBD2 (6 bases). V was clipped by 4 bases and J by 3 bases, with 16 bases between them. Per germline, CDR1 LNHDA and CDR2 SQIVND (reference sequence). This CDR3 region has 15 residues. CDR3 sequence (DNA): TGTGCCAGTAGTAACAAAGCGGGTGTCATCTACGAGCAGTACTTC. Amino acid sequence: CASSNKAGVIYEQYF. The whole variable domain, remainder taken from reference TRBV19 and TRBJ2-7, is DGGITQSPKYLFRKEGQNVTLSCEQNLNHDAMYWYRQDPGQGLRLIYYSQIVNDFQKGDIAEGYSVSREKKESFPLTVTSAQKNPTAFYLCASSNKAGVIYEQYFGPGTRLTVT.

This clone was seen a single time. This chain joins TRBV5-1 and TRBJ2-7; D gene uncertain. The V gene lost 7 bases and the J gene lost 9 bases, with 14 bases spanning the gap. Per the germline V gene, CDR1 is SGHRS and CDR2 is YFSETQ. This CDR3 is 11 amino acids long. The CDR3 reads CASGNSIGQYF. CDR3 nucleotide sequence: TGCGCCAGCGGTAATTCGATAGGGCAGTACTTC.

The chain combines TRBV7-3 with TRBJ2-7, with 9 nucleotides matching TRBD1. Germline V gives CDR1 SGHTA, CDR2 FQGTGA. The CDR3 has 15 amino acids. V was pared by 5 bases and J by 5 bases, with 10 bases of the junction left unmatched. The CDR3 reads CASSLQGTGSNEQYF. The CDR3 DNA follows: TGTGCCAGCAGCCTACAGGGGACAGGGTCAAACGAGCAGTACTTC.

This clone came up once. The chain links TRBV27 to TRBJ2-2; 7 nucleotides line up with TRBD1. CDR1 MNHEY and CDR2 SMNVEV come from the germline V gene (reference sequence). Germline trimming cut 5 bases from V and 2 bases from J; bases unmatched to any gene: 14. The CDR3 spans 18 residues. CDR3 nucleotide sequence: TGTGCCAGCAGTCCCAACGTCGACAGGGTGGTAAACACCGGGGAGCTGTTTTTT. Protein: CASSPNVDRVVNTGELFF.

The chain is built from TRBV11-2 and TRBJ2-7; 10 bases align to TRBD1. V trimming: 5 bases; J trimming: 3 bases; junction bases outside the gene matches: 10. The CDR3 contains 16 residues. Germline V lookup: CDR1 SGHAT, CDR2 FQNNGV. The CDR3 DNA reads as TGTGCCAGCAGCATCCTGGGACAGGGGATTGACTACGAGCAGTACTTC. The encoded protein is CASSILGQGIDYEQYF. The entire variable domain, with the rest obtained from reference TRBV11-2 and TRBJ2-7, is as follows: EAGVAQSPRYKIIEKRQSVAFWCNPISGHATLYWYQQILGQGPKLLIQFQNNGVVDDSQLPKDRFSAERLKGVDSTLKIQPAKLEDSAVYLCASSILGQGIDYEQYFGPGTRLTVT.

This chain uses TRBV27 with TRBJ2-1; D might be TRBD1 or TRBD2, each matching 6 bases. The V end lost 4 bases, the J end lost 7 bases, and 17 bases lay between the germline ends. The germline V gene encodes CDR1 MNHEY and CDR2 SMNVEV (reference sequence). The CDR3 loop spans 15 amino acids. CDR3 amino acids: CASSWGARGWNEQFF. DNA of the CDR3: TGTGCCAGCAGTTGGGGGGCCCGTGGGTGGAATGAGCAGTTCTTC.